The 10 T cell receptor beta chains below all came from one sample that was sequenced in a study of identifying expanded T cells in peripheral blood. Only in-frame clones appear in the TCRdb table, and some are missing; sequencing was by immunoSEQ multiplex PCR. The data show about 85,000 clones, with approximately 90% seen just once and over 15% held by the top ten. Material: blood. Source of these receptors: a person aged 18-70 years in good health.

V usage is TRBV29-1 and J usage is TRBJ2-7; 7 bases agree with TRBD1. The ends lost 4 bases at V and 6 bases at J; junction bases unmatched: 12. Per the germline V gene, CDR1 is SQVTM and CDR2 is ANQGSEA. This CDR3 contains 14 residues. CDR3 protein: CSVVLPQGSGEQYF. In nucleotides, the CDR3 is TGCAGCGTTGTTCTCCCACAGGGGTCGGGCGAGCAGTACTTC.

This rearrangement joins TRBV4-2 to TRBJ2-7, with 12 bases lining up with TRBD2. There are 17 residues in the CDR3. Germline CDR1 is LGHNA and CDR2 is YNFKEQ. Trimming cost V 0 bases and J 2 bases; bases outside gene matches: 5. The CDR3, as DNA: TGTGCCAGCAGCCAAGATTGGACTAGCGGGACCCCCTACGAGCAGTACTTC. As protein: CASSQDWTSGTPYEQYF.

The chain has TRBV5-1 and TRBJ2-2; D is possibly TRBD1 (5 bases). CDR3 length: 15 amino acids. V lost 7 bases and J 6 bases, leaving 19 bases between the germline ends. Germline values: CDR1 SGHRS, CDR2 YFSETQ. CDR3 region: CASFSTGSGAGELFF. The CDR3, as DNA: TGCGCCAGCTTTTCTACAGGTTCGGGTGCCGGGGAGCTGTTTTTT.

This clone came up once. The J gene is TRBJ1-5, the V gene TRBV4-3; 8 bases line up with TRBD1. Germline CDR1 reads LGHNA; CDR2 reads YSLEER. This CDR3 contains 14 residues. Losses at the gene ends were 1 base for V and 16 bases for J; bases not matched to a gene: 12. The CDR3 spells CASSQVSGQGALHF. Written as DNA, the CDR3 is TGCGCCAGCAGCCAAGTCTCCGGGCAGGGGGCCTTACATTTT.

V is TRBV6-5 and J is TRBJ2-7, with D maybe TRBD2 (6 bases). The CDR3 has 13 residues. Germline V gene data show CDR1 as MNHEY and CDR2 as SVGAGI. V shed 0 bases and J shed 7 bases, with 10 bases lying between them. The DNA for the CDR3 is TGTGCCAGCAGTTACTCCCCTGGGGGGGAGCAGTACTTC. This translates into CASSYSPGGEQYF.

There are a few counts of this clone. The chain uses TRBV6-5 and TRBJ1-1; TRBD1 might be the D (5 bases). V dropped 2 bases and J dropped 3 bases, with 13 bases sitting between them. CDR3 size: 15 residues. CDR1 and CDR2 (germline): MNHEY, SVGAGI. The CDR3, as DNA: TGTGCCAGCAGTTACCTCCCGGGGCCGGACACTGAAGCTTTCTTT. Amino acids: CASSYLPGPDTEAFF.

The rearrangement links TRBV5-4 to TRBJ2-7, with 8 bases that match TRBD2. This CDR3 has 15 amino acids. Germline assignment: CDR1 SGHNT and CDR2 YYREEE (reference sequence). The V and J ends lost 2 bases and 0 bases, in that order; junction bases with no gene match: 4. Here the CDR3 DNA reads TGTGCCAGCAGCTTTGAACTAGCGGCCTCCTACGAGCAGTACTTC. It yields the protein CASSFELAASYEQYF.

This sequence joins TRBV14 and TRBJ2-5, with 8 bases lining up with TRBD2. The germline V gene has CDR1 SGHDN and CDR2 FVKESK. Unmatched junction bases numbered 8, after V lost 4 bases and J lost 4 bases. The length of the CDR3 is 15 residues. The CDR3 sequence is CASSPFRSGGETQYF. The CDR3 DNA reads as TGTGCCAGCAGCCCTTTCCGGAGCGGGGGAGAGACCCAGTACTTC.

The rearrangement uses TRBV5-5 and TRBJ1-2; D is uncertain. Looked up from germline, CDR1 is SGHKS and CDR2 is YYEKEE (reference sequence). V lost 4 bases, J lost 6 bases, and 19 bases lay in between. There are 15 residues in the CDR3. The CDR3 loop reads CASSPRNSSPDGYTF. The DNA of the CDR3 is TGTGCCAGCAGCCCGAGAAACAGCAGTCCGGATGGCTACACCTTC.

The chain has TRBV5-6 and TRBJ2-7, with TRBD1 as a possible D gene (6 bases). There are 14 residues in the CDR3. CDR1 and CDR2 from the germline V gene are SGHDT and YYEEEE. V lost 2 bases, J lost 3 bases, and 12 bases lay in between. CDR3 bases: TGTGCCAGCAGCTTAGGGTTCAGGGGCTACGAGCAGTACTTC. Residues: CASSLGFRGYEQYF. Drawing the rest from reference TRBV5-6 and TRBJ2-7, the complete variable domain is DAGVTQSPTHLIKTRGQQVTLRCSPKSGHDTVSWYQQALGQGPQFIFQYYEEEERQRGNFPDRFSGHQFPNYSSELNVNALLLGDSALYLCASSLGFRGYEQYFGPGTRLTVT.